The 19 T cell receptor beta chains presented below share a single source sample, sequenced in a study of cytomegalovirus exposure and HLA in healthy donors. In the PCR, 60 Vbeta and 13 Jbeta primers were used. Clones were read by immunoSEQ multiplex PCR, and TCRdb kept only the in-frame ones, dropping some. The data hold some 180,000 clones, with over 70% observed a single time. The sequenced sample was PBMCs. The receptors stem from a man in his late teens or twenties in good health and CMV-seronegative.

The chain couples TRBV5-6 to TRBJ1-2; TRBD1 matches at 9 bases. Germline CDR1 is SGHDT and CDR2 is YYEEEE. This CDR3 has 15 amino acids. Germline trimming cut 1 base from V and 6 bases from J; bases unmatched to any gene: 7. The CDR3 DNA reads as TGTGCCAGCAGCTTGAGTCGGACAGGGGCGAATGGCTACACCTTC. Its translation: CASSLSRTGANGYTF.

With respect to this clone: Other nucleotide sequences in the sample specify the same CDR3. The rearrangement links TRBV2 to TRBJ2-7; TRBD2 is a possible D gene (5 bases). The CDR3 runs 12 residues. Trimming left V 7 bases short and J 7 bases short, with 14 bases between. The germline V gene encodes CDR1 SNHLY and CDR2 FYNNEI. The CDR3: CASIGRVGEQYF. For the CDR3, the DNA is TGTGCCAGCATTGGGAGAGTGGGGGAGCAGTACTTC.

This clone was seen a handful of times. The chain has TRBV9 and TRBJ2-1; 9 positions match TRBD2. The CDR3 totals 16 residues. The germline gives CDR1 SGDLS, CDR2 YYNGEE. After removal of 3 bases from V and 5 bases from J, the junction contained 9 bases not matched to a gene. Written as DNA, the CDR3 is TGTGCCAGCAGCGCGAGGCGGCGGGGGGGCAACAATGAGCAGTTCTTC. It encodes CASSARRRGGNNEQFF.

The chain links TRBV9 to TRBJ2-1; D perhaps matches TRBD2 (5 bases). The CDR3 runs to 15 residues. Trimming took off 0 bases at V and 2 bases at J, with 9 bases between the two ends. Germline CDR1 and CDR2: SGDLS and YYNGEE. The CDR3 nucleotides are TGTGCCAGCAGCGTAGAGGTCGGGACCTACAATGAGCAGTTCTTC. Translation gives CASSVEVGTYNEQFF.

The chain links TRBV7-8 to TRBJ2-6, with a possible D match to TRBD1 (6 bases). The CDR3 is 14 residues long. Deletions cut 5 bases from V and 2 bases from J, with 7 bases between. Germline CDR1 and CDR2: SGHVS and FQNEAQ. The CDR3 region is CASSPGAGANVLTF. DNA for the CDR3: TGTGCCAGCAGCCCAGGGGCTGGGGCCAACGTCCTGACTTTC.

The chain joins TRBV4-3 to TRBJ2-1, with 7 bases matching TRBD2. CDR1 and CDR2 (germline): LGHNA, YSLEER. The CDR3 extends over 18 amino acids. After removal of 2 bases from V and 0 bases from J, the junction contained 10 bases not matched to a gene. CDR3 in DNA: TGCGCCAGCAGCCAATTCCGCCAGCGGGAAGACTCCTACAATGAGCAGTTCTTC. Protein sequence: CASSQFRQREDSYNEQFF.

The chain recombines TRBV7-9 with TRBJ2-5; TRBD1 might be the D (5 bases). V was cut by 4 bases and J by 4 bases, with 13 bases left in between. The CDR3 is 14 residues long. Germline CDR1 SEHNR, CDR2 FQNEAQ (reference sequence). The CDR3 protein is CASSSPQGRETQYF. The CDR3 DNA sequence: TGTGCCAGCAGCTCACCTCAGGGTCGAGAGACCCAGTACTTC.

This sequence joins TRBV27 and TRBJ2-3, with 7 bases matching TRBD2. This CDR3 spans 14 amino acids. V dropped 5 bases and J dropped 7; count of bases not matched to a gene: 9. Germline V gene lookup returns CDR1 MNHEY and CDR2 SMNVEV (reference sequence). CDR3 protein: CASSPLRDYHTQYF. CDR3 nucleotides: TGTGCCAGCAGTCCCCTCAGGGACTATCATACGCAGTATTTT.

The V and J genes are TRBV7-3 and TRBJ2-5; D might be TRBD2 (7 bases). CDR3 length equals 16 residues. V dropped 0 bases and J dropped 2 bases, with 13 bases sitting between them. Germline CDR1 SGHTA, CDR2 FQGTGA. The CDR3 spells CASSLTGGTRQETQYF. For the CDR3, the DNA is TGTGCCAGCAGCTTAACGGGGGGGACAAGACAAGAGACCCAGTACTTC.

This clone occurred a few times. V and J are TRBV5-5 and TRBJ1-1; D is uncertain. This CDR3 has 12 residues. CDR1 and CDR2 from the germline V gene are SGHKS and YYEKEE (reference sequence). Trimming removed 2 bases at V and 1 base at J, with 3 bases between. CDR3 residues: CASSFSNTEAFF. CDR3 in DNA: TGTGCCAGCAGCTTCTCGAACACTGAAGCTTTCTTT.

The J gene is TRBJ2-1, the V gene TRBV15; D possibly corresponds to TRBD2 (6 bases). Germline V gene sequence: CDR1 LNHNV, CDR2 YYDKDF (reference sequence). Trimming left V 1 base short and J 14 bases short, with 15 bases between. This CDR3 contains 13 residues. CDR3: CATSRGGVSWKFF. In nucleotides, the CDR3 is TGTGCCACCAGCAGAGGGGGGGTAAGTTGGAAGTTCTTC.

The chain has TRBV30 and TRBJ1-4; weak D call: TRBD1 (6 bases). The CDR3 totals 12 residues. Germline V gene lookup returns CDR1 GTSNPN and CDR2 SVGIG (reference sequence). Trimming shortened V by 3 bases and J by 8 bases, and 10 bases separated the two germline ends. The DNA for the CDR3 is TGTGCCTGGAGGACAGGCTTAGAAAAACTGTTTTTT. Protein sequence: CAWRTGLEKLFF.

J is TRBJ1-2 and V is TRBV19; 8 nucleotides match TRBD1. The CDR3 extends over 17 amino acids. CDR1 is LNHDA, CDR2 SQIVND, per germline (reference sequence). V shed 6 bases and J 0 bases; nucleotides not matched to a gene: 12. The CDR3 spells CASRDRGHSRANYGYTF. The CDR3 nucleotides read TGTGCCAGTAGAGACAGGGGCCATTCTCGTGCTAACTATGGCTACACCTTC. The full variable domain, with the rest looked up from reference TRBV19 and TRBJ1-2, is DGGITQSPKYLFRKEGQNVTLSCEQNLNHDAMYWYRQDPGQGLRLIYYSQIVNDFQKGDIAEGYSVSREKKESFPLTVTSAQKNPTAFYLCASRDRGHSRANYGYTFGSGTRLTVV.

This clone was observed once. The V gene is TRBV4-2, the J gene TRBJ1-2, with D possibly being TRBD1 (5 bases). Germline loops: CDR1 LGHNA, CDR2 YNFKEQ. Between the trimmed V and J ends, which lost 3 bases and 2 bases, there was a span of 7 bases. The CDR3 has 13 residues. This chain's CDR3 is CASSQGGNYGYTF. The CDR3 DNA is TGTGCCAGCAGCCAGGGGGGAAACTATGGCTACACCTTC.

V gene TRBV4-1 combines with J gene TRBJ2-7, with 12 nucleotides matching TRBD2. The CDR3 covers 17 residues. Losses at the gene ends were 0 bases for V and 3 bases for J; bases not matched to a gene: 6. CDR1 and CDR2 (germline): MGHRA, YSYEKL. The CDR3 sequence is CASSQDSATSGSYEQYF. CDR3 nucleotides: TGCGCCAGCAGCCAAGATTCTGCGACTAGCGGGAGCTACGAGCAGTACTTC.

Only a few counts were recorded for this clone. The chain couples TRBV6-1 to TRBJ1-2, with a weak D call TRBD1 (6 bases). Per germline, CDR1 MNHNS and CDR2 SASEGT. V shed 0 bases and J shed 4 bases, with 12 bases lying between them. The CDR3 has 15 amino acids. This CDR3 is CASSEARTALYGYTF. The CDR3 DNA follows: TGTGCCAGCAGTGAAGCCCGGACAGCCCTCTATGGCTACACCTTC.

The V and J genes are TRBV4-3 and TRBJ2-1, with TRBD2 identical over 16 bases. Germline CDR1 reads LGHNA; CDR2 reads YSLEER. V lost 1 base and J lost 4; bases outside the gene matches: 4. The CDR3 runs 18 residues. The CDR3, as DNA: TGCGCCAGCAGCCAAGTGGGACTAGCGGGGGGGTTGTACAATGAGCAGTTCTTC. Translating it yields CASSQVGLAGGLYNEQFF.

This chain uses TRBV10-3 with TRBJ2-7; perhaps TRBD2 as D (6 bases). Deletions cut 4 bases from V and 5 bases from J, with 18 bases between. The CDR3 totals 15 residues. Germline lookup yields CDR1 ENHRY and CDR2 SYGVKD. This CDR3 reads CAISGLLGGRDEQYF. The CDR3 nucleotides are TGTGCCATCAGTGGCCTCTTGGGGGGTCGGGACGAGCAGTACTTC.

The chain couples TRBV19 to TRBJ1-2; 9 bases fit TRBD1. The V segment lost 0 bases and the J segment 6 bases; nucleotides outside the gene matches: 5. Germline CDR1 and CDR2: LNHDA and SQIVND (reference sequence). The CDR3 is 15 residues long. The CDR3 DNA is TGTGCCAGTAGTATAGATCCGGGACAGGGTAATGGCTACACCTTC. Protein: CASSIDPGQGNGYTF.